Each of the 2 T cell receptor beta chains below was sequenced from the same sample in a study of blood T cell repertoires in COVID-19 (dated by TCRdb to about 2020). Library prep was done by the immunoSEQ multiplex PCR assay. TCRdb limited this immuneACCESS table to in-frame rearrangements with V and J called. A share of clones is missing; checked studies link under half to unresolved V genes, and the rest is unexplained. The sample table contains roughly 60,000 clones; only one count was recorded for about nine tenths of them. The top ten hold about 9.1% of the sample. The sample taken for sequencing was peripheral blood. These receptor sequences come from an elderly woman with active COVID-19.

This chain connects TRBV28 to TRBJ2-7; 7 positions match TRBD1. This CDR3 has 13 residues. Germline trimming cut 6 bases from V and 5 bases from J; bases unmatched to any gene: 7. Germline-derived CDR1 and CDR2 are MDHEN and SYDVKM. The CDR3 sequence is CASSETGLDEQYV. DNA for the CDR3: TGTGCCAGCAGCGAGACAGGGTTGGACGAGCAGTACGTC.

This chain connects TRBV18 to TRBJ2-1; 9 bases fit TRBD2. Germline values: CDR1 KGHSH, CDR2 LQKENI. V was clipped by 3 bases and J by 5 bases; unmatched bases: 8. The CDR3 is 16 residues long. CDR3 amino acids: CASSPFSGSRDNEQFF. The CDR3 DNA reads TGTGCCAGCTCACCCTTTAGCGGGAGCAGAGACAATGAGCAGTTCTTC.